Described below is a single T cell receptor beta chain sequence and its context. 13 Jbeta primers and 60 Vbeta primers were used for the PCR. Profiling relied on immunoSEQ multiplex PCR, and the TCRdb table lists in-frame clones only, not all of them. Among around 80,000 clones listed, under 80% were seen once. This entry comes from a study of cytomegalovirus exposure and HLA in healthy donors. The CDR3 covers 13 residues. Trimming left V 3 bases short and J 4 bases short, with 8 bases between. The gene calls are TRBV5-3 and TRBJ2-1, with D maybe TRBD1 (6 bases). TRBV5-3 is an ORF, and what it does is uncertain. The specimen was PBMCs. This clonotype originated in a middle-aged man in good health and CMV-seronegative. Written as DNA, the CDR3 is TGTGCCAGAAGCTGGACAGTATACAATGAGCAGTTCTTC. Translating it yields CARSWTVYNEQFF.